Each of the 30 T cell receptor beta chains below was sequenced from the same sample in a study of cytomegalovirus exposure and HLA in healthy donors. PCR used 60 Vbeta primers and 13 Jbeta primers. TCRdb's table, derived via immunoSEQ multiplex PCR, lists solely in-frame clones and lacks some. The repertoire includes 150,000 or so clones, over 60% of them detected once, and 0.98% sits in the top ten. The sequenced sample was PBMCs. The receptor source for this set is a woman aged 45-60 years in good health and CMV-seropositive.

The CDR3, as DNA: TGTGCCAGCAGCGGGCGAGCAGGGCAAGAGACCCAGTACTTC. This encodes CASSGRAGQETQYF. This sequence joins TRBV9 and TRBJ2-5, with TRBD1 as a possible D gene (5 bases). The CDR3 spans 14 residues. The germline V and J ends were trimmed by 3 bases and 2 bases, with 11 bases remaining between them. From germline, CDR1 is SGDLS and CDR2 YYNGEE.

The rearrangement uses TRBV7-9 and TRBJ2-1; 8 bases align to TRBD2. Per germline, CDR1 SEHNR and CDR2 FQNEAQ (reference sequence). Trimming at V came to 3 bases and at J to 8 bases, leaving 15 bases not matched to a gene. The CDR3 spans 17 residues. The CDR3 here is CASSFLLAGGGADEQFF. Written as DNA, the CDR3 is TGTGCCAGCAGCTTCCTTCTGGCGGGGGGTGGGGCGGATGAGCAGTTCTTC.

The chain uses TRBV10-3 and TRBJ1-1; TRBD1 agrees at 8 bases. This CDR3 has 13 residues. The germline gives CDR1 ENHRY, CDR2 SYGVKD. Losses at the gene ends were 10 bases for V and 2 bases for J; bases not matched to a gene: 6. The CDR3 DNA is TGTGCCACCGCGACAGGGGTCAACACTGAAGCTTTCTTT. Its protein is CATATGVNTEAFF.

The V and J genes are TRBV6-1 and TRBJ1-6; D gene unclear. The ends were cut back, 7 bases at V and 6 bases at J, with 7 bases in the middle. The CDR3 loop spans 12 amino acids. CDR1 is MNHNS, CDR2 SASEGT, per germline. The CDR3 DNA follows: TGTGCCAGCACAACAGTTAATTCACCCCTCCACTTT. Protein product: CASTTVNSPLHF.

In its sample, this clone was seen a few times. The rearrangement uses TRBV2 and TRBJ1-6; 7 positions agree with TRBD1. The CDR3 extends over 13 amino acids. Germline lookup yields CDR1 SNHLY and CDR2 FYNNEI. J gave up 7 bases and V 11 bases, and 8 bases lay outside the gene matches. The DNA of the CDR3 is TGTGCCGGGGGACAGCGGCAGAATTCACCCCTCCACTTT. This encodes CAGGQRQNSPLHF.

J is TRBJ1-5 and V is TRBV2; tentatively, D is TRBD1 (5 bases). Germline CDR1 is SNHLY and CDR2 is FYNNEI. CDR3 length: 14 residues. The germline V and J ends were trimmed by 4 bases and 3 bases, with 10 bases remaining between them. CDR3 nucleotides: TGTGCCAGCAGTGTGGAAGGGGTCAATCAGCCCCAGCATTTT. Translated, it gives CASSVEGVNQPQHF. The whole variable domain, remainder taken from reference TRBV2 and TRBJ1-5, is EPEVTQTPSHQVTQMGQEVILRCVPISNHLYFYWYRQILGQKVEFLVSFYNNEISEKSEIFDDQFSVERPDGSNFTLKIRSTKLEDSAMYFCASSVEGVNQPQHFGDGTRLSIL.

This chain connects TRBV5-1 to TRBJ2-1; TRBD2 matches at 7 bases. The CDR3 is 15 amino acids. Trimming took 0 bases from V and 1 from J; bases not matched to a gene: 1. CDR1 and CDR2 (germline): SGHRS, YFSETQ. The CDR3 here is CASSLEGGSYNEQFF. The CDR3 nucleotides read TGCGCCAGCAGCTTGGAGGGAGGGTCCTACAATGAGCAGTTCTTC.

The V and J genes are TRBV7-2 and TRBJ1-1; the D is unclear. The CDR3 is made up of 12 amino acids. Trimming pared 3 bases from V and 5 bases from J, leaving 7 bases between. Per germline, CDR1 SGHTA and CDR2 FQGNSA. The CDR3 protein is CASSLSITEAFF. Written as DNA, the CDR3 is TGTGCCAGCAGCTTGAGCATAACTGAAGCTTTCTTT.

The chain is built from TRBV28 and TRBJ1-1; D is possibly TRBD1 (5 bases). Germline-derived CDR1 and CDR2 are MDHEN and SYDVKM. V was cut by 7 bases and J by 0 bases, with 12 bases left in between. This CDR3 has 14 amino acids. In nucleotides, the CDR3 is TGTGCCAGCAACCCCAGGGCGGTGAACACTGAAGCTTTCTTT. Its translation is CASNPRAVNTEAFF. The whole variable domain, filled in from reference TRBV28 and TRBJ1-1, reads DVKVTQSSRYLVKRTGEKVFLECVQDMDHENMFWYRQDPGLGLRLIYFSYDVKMKEKGDIPEGYSVSREKKERFSLILESASTNQTSMYLCASNPRAVNTEAFFGQGTRLTVV.

This chain links TRBV20-1 with TRBJ1-1; no reliable D call. V was trimmed by 7 bases and J by 6 bases, leaving 9 bases between them. CDR1 and CDR2 from the germline V gene are DFQATT and SNEGSKA (reference sequence). The CDR3 length is 10 residues. The CDR3: CSVVSAEAFF. In nucleotides, the CDR3 is TGCAGTGTCGTATCCGCTGAAGCTTTCTTT.

The chain uses TRBV5-4 and TRBJ1-3; D gene ambiguous. Germline CDR1 and CDR2: SGHNT and YYREEE (reference sequence). The CDR3 is 15 amino acids. The V end was cut by 0 bases, the J end by 1 base, with 8 bases between. The CDR3 protein is CASSLDQASGNTIYF. CDR3 nucleotide sequence: TGTGCCAGCAGCTTGGATCAGGCTTCTGGAAACACCATATATTTT.

This clone was detected only a few times. The rearrangement uses TRBV4-1 and TRBJ1-3; a weak D match, TRBD1 (5 bases). CDR3 length equals 15 residues. Deletions cut 0 bases from V and 4 bases from J, with 10 bases between. From germline, CDR1 is MGHRA and CDR2 YSYEKL. DNA for the CDR3: TGCGCCAGCAGCCAAGATCCAGGGATCGGAAACACCATATATTTT. As protein: CASSQDPGIGNTIYF.

The chain carries TRBV5-6 and TRBJ2-5; possibly TRBD1 for D (5 bases). Germline assignment: CDR1 SGHDT and CDR2 YYEEEE. Trimming took 1 base from V and 10 from J, leaving 14 bases between them. This CDR3 is built from 13 residues. CDR3 region: CASSLWGSQNQYF. CDR3 nucleotide sequence: TGTGCCAGCAGCTTGTGGGGCAGCCAAAACCAGTACTTC.

This clone showed up just once. CDR3 nucleotides: TGTGCCAGCAGCGTAGTATCCCCCGGGGAGCTGTTTTTT. It is translated as CASSVVSPGELFF. The chain recombines TRBV9 with TRBJ2-2; D is uncertain. V shed 0 bases and J shed 6 bases, with 6 bases lying between them. The length of the CDR3 is 13 residues. CDR1 and CDR2 from the germline V gene are SGDLS and YYNGEE.

V usage is TRBV9 and J usage is TRBJ1-4, with TRBD1 identical over 9 bases. CDR1 and CDR2 (germline): SGDLS, YYNGEE. V trimming: 2 bases; J trimming: 3 bases; junction bases outside the gene matches: 5. CDR3 size: 16 residues. DNA of the CDR3: TGTGCCAGCAGCGTGGGGACAGGGTGGGCTAATGAAAAACTGTTTTTT. This codes for CASSVGTGWANEKLFF.

In its sample, this clone was seen once. The rearrangement links TRBV10-2 to TRBJ1-4, with no clear D. V lost 4 bases to trimming and J lost 5 bases, with 11 bases between them. The germline CDR1 and CDR2 sequences are WSHSY and SAAADI. This CDR3 comprises 14 residues. In DNA, the CDR3 is TGCGCCAGCAGTGCTACGGGGTGGAATGAAAAACTGTTTTTT. Amino acids: CASSATGWNEKLFF.

The CDR3 DNA is TGTGCCAGCAGCCTTAGGACAGGGGGCTTAATGAACACTGAAGCTTTCTTT. Translation: CASSLRTGGLMNTEAFF. The chain links TRBV27 to TRBJ1-1; 11 bases are a match to TRBD1. This CDR3 has 17 residues. Germline V CDR1 and CDR2: MNHEY, SMNVEV (reference sequence). V was clipped by 6 bases and J by 0 bases; unmatched bases: 9.

The rearrangement uses TRBV6-9 and TRBJ2-3; 7 bases line up with TRBD2. The length of the CDR3 is 14 residues. Trimming removed 10 bases from V and 6 bases from J; junction bases left unmatched: 13. The germline CDR1 and CDR2 sequences are MNHGY and SVAAGI. The CDR3 loop reads CAKGASGGRDTQYF. CDR3 nucleotides: TGTGCCAAAGGGGCTAGCGGTGGGAGGGATACGCAGTATTTT.

V gene TRBV27 combines with J gene TRBJ1-5; D is ambiguous. The CDR3 is 14 amino acids. Trimming left V 8 bases short and J 1 base short, with 12 bases between. Germline assignment: CDR1 MNHEY and CDR2 SMNVEV (reference sequence). Written as DNA, the CDR3 is TGTGCCAGCCGACGGGGAGACAGCAATCAGCCCCAGCATTTT. Protein sequence: CASRRGDSNQPQHF.

This clone occurred once. The V and J genes are TRBV9 and TRBJ2-3; TRBD2 aligns across 10 bases. This CDR3 region has 16 residues. With 4 bases clipped from V and 5 bases from J, the junction kept 10 bases outside the gene matches. CDR1 is SGDLS, CDR2 YYNGEE, per germline. In nucleotides, the CDR3 is TGTGCCAGCAGCCTACAGCGGGGGGGCCGAGGAGATACGCAGTATTTT. It translates to CASSLQRGGRGDTQYF.

CDR3 region: CASSQTSNADTQYF. The CDR3 DNA reads TGTGCCAGCAGCCAAACTAGCAACGCAGATACGCAGTATTTT. The gene calls are TRBV7-2 and TRBJ2-3; tentative D call: TRBD2 (6 bases). Germline CDR1 is SGHTA and CDR2 is FQGNSA. Trimming shortened V by 5 bases and J by 4 bases, and 13 bases separated the two germline ends. The CDR3 contains 14 residues. The full variable domain, with the rest looked up from reference TRBV7-2 and TRBJ2-3, is GAGVSQSPSNKVTEKGKDVELRCDPISGHTALYWYRQSLGQGLEFLIYFQGNSAPDKSGLPSDRFSAERTGGSVSTLTIQRTQQEDSAVYLCASSQTSNADTQYFGPGTRLTVL.

The chain joins TRBV9 to TRBJ2-3, with D tentatively TRBD2 (6 bases). CDR3 length equals 13 residues. Germline lookup yields CDR1 SGDLS and CDR2 YYNGEE. V was trimmed by 4 bases and J by 11 bases, leaving 17 bases between them. The CDR3 spells CASSPSGEAWQYF. Written as DNA, the CDR3 is TGTGCCAGCAGCCCCTCGGGAGAGGCGTGGCAGTATTTT.

V is TRBV2 and J is TRBJ2-1; TRBD2 is a possible D gene (6 bases). The V gene lost 6 bases and the J gene lost 5 bases, with 14 bases spanning the gap. The length of the CDR3 is 14 residues. From germline, CDR1 is SNHLY and CDR2 FYNNEI. CDR3 DNA sequence: TGTGCCAGCAGATGGGGGGAACAAAACAATGAGCAGTTCTTC. Encoded protein: CASRWGEQNNEQFF.

In this sample, this clone turned up a few times. The CDR3 DNA follows: TGTGCCAGCAGTTTAGGTTTGAGTGAAAAACTGTTTTTT. Protein product: CASSLGLSEKLFF. This rearrangement joins TRBV28 to TRBJ1-4; D gene unclear. Per germline, CDR1 MDHEN and CDR2 SYDVKM. V was pared by 2 bases and J by 7 bases, with 8 bases between. The length of the CDR3 is 13 residues.

The J gene is TRBJ2-7, the V gene TRBV10-1; D is possibly TRBD1 (5 bases). Germline CDR1 reads WNHNN; CDR2 reads SYGVQD (reference sequence). With 4 bases removed from V and 2 bases from J, the gap between germline ends came to 12 bases. This CDR3 region has 14 residues. CDR3 region: CASSGFRETYEQYF. The CDR3 DNA is TGCGCCAGCAGTGGGTTCAGGGAAACCTACGAGCAGTACTTC.

The rearrangement links TRBV4-2 to TRBJ1-2, with 12 bases that match TRBD1. This CDR3 contains 16 residues. Germline V CDR1 and CDR2: LGHNA, YNFKEQ. Unmatched junction bases numbered 12, after V lost 5 bases and J lost 8 bases. In nucleotides, the CDR3 is TGTGCCAGCAGCTCCCGATCGGGACAGGGGGCTTGGGGCTACACCTTC. This encodes CASSSRSGQGAWGYTF.

The chain employs TRBV7-2 and TRBJ2-5; 9 nucleotides match TRBD1. The germline V gene encodes CDR1 SGHTA and CDR2 FQGNSA. The CDR3 has 15 amino acids. V shed 3 bases, J shed 5 bases, and the junction held 7 bases outside the gene matches. CDR3 in amino acids: CASSFTGGRGETQYF. The DNA for the CDR3 is TGTGCCAGCAGCTTTACAGGGGGCCGAGGTGAGACCCAGTACTTC.

The chain couples TRBV7-3 to TRBJ2-7; TRBD2 agrees at 12 bases. This CDR3 has 15 amino acids. With 5 bases clipped from V and 5 bases from J, the junction kept 7 bases outside the gene matches. Looked up from germline, CDR1 is SGHTA and CDR2 is FQGTGA. CDR3 sequence (DNA): TGTGCCAGCAGCCCAAGACTAGCGGGAGTAGACGAGCAGTACTTC. This encodes CASSPRLAGVDEQYF.

This clone showed up just once. V usage is TRBV18 and J usage is TRBJ2-7; 8 bases line up with TRBD2. Germline V gene data show CDR1 as KGHSH and CDR2 as LQKENI. The V gene end was trimmed by 4 bases and the J gene end by 2 bases; junction bases not matched to a gene: 7. The CDR3 has 15 amino acids. CDR3: CASSQERGHTYEQYF. The CDR3 DNA reads as TGTGCCAGCTCACAGGAGCGGGGGCACACCTACGAGCAGTACTTC.

The rearrangement uses TRBV10-1 and TRBJ2-7; tentative D call: TRBD1 (6 bases). This CDR3 comprises 13 residues. CDR1 and CDR2 (germline): WNHNN, SYGVQD (reference sequence). The V end was cut by 5 bases, the J end by 3 bases, with 11 bases between. The CDR3: CASSRDINYEQYF. CDR3 in DNA: TGCGCCAGCAGTCGGGACATAAACTACGAGCAGTACTTC.